The present TCR beta chain was sequenced within a study of identifying expanded T cells in peripheral blood. Regarding the study as a whole: Differentially abundant clones: around 1.2 between replicates, roughly 16 at 2 to 3 weeks, roughly 18 at four.

Profiled with immunoSEQ multiplex PCR; TCRdb holds only in-frame clones, not every one. The data hold roughly 100,000 clones, with about 87% observed a single time. The length of the CDR3 is 14 residues. Losses at the gene ends were 4 bases for V and 3 bases for J; bases not matched to a gene: 5. CDR1 is MNHNY, CDR2 SVGAGI, per germline (reference sequence). As for this clone: No antigen is known for it.

This chain uses TRBV6-6 with TRBJ2-5; 7 bases are shared with TRBD2. The origin of this receptor is a person between 18 and 75 years old in good health. Sequencing used blood. Here the CDR3 DNA reads TGTGCCAGCAGTTGGGCGGGGGAAAAAGAGACCCAGTACTTC. The encoded protein is CASSWAGEKETQYF.